This T cell receptor beta chain is drawn from a study of blood T cell repertoires in COVID-19. The CDR3 sequence is 13 residues long. Germline-derived CDR1 and CDR2 are SGHVS and FQNEAQ. V was trimmed by 2 bases and J by 1 base, leaving 5 bases between them. Only in-frame clones appear in the TCRdb table, and some are missing; sequencing was by immunoSEQ multiplex PCR. The table lists 95,000 to 100,000 clones, about 80% of them singletons, with 8% to 13% in the top ten. This clone turned up a few times. The rearrangement uses TRBV7-8 and TRBJ1-1; D might be TRBD1 (5 bases). The clonotype comes from a man between 65 and 85 years old with acute or convalescent COVID-19. Sequenced material: peripheral blood. CDR3 protein: CASSLQGNTEAFF. The CDR3 DNA is TGTGCCAGCAGCTTACAGGGGAACACTGAAGCTTTCTTT.